Below are 5 T cell receptor beta chains sequenced from a single sample in a study of T cells in Graves' hyperthyroidism and ophthalmopathy. The CDR3 regions of TCR beta were amplified from RNA transcripts. The TCR CDR3 first-round RT-PCR relied on the HTBI primer set. TCRdb processed the multiplex PCR reads anew with MiXCR; each CDR3 protein has one entry. The table records about 620,000 distinct CDR3 sequences, about a sixth of them present only once. Sample: blood. These receptor sequences come from a young woman with Graves' hyperthyroidism.

This clonotype was seen repeatedly, ten times or more. The chain joins TRBV6-1 to TRBJ2-1; 10 nucleotides align to TRBD1. CDR1 MNHNS and CDR2 SASEGT come from the germline V gene. The J segment lost 2 bases and the V segment lost 6 bases, leaving 10 bases of the junction unmatched. CDR3 length: 17 residues. The CDR3 loop is CASRTKPGTGAYNEQFF. As DNA, the CDR3 is TGTGCCAGCAGAACTAAACCCGGGACAGGGGCCTACAATGAGCAGTTCTTC.

In its sample, this clonotype was seen many times. The chain employs TRBV3-1 and TRBJ2-7, with D possibly being TRBD1 (6 bases). The CDR3 is 14 residues long. Trimming pared 4 bases from V and 3 bases from J, leaving 13 bases between. Germline V gene data show CDR1 as LGHDT and CDR2 as YNNKEL (reference sequence). The CDR3 region is CASSPDRSLYEQYF. The CDR3 DNA reads TGTGCCAGCAGCCCCGACAGGTCCCTCTACGAGCAGTACTTC.

The chain uses TRBV5-1 and TRBJ1-1; D possibly corresponds to TRBD1 (6 bases). Trimming cost V 2 bases and J 2 bases, with 13 bases left between them. Germline CDR1 is SGHRS and CDR2 is YFSETQ. This CDR3 is built from 15 residues. In DNA form, the CDR3 reads TGCGCCAGCAGCTTTACCGGGGGCGTCAACACTGAAGCTTTCTTT. This gives the protein CASSFTGGVNTEAFF.

This clonotype was counted many times. This chain links TRBV30 with TRBJ1-2; possibly TRBD1 for D (6 bases). V lost 1 base and J 2 bases, leaving 11 bases between the germline ends. The CDR3 extends over 14 amino acids. Looked up from germline, CDR1 is GTSNPN and CDR2 is SVGIG (reference sequence). CDR3: CAWSGTGINYGYTF. The CDR3 DNA is TGTGCCTGGAGTGGAACAGGGATAAACTATGGCTACACCTTC.

In regard to this clonotype: This may come from a read error, since a much larger clone is one base off. The chain joins TRBV28 to TRBJ1-2, with D unresolved. This CDR3 is built from 12 residues. Trimming pared 0 bases from V and 6 bases from J, leaving 5 bases between. Germline V CDR1 and CDR2: MDHEN, SYDVKM. The chain's CDR3 is CASSLWFHGYTF. CDR3 nucleotide sequence: TGTGCCAGCAGTTTATGGTTCCATGGCTACACCTTC.